These 16 T cell receptor beta chains came from one sample sequenced in a study of blood T cells in healthy people across ages. Then a second PCR, running roughly 7 to 11 cycles, was carried out with a sample-barcoded 5' primer and a J-beta primer mix. Each CDR3 protein gets one entry after TCRdb re-called the 5' RACE reads with MiXCR. Of about 930,000 distinct CDR3 sequences detected, 25% to 30% appear once; the ten largest clones hold roughly 10%. The same data also contributed to another study, on T cells of mothers and their children.

Sequencing was carried out using blood. These receptors all stem from a woman between 40 and 55 years old in good health.

This clonotype was recorded a few times. Germline and junction disagree at one end, which may indicate a read error. The chain recombines TRBV12-3 or TRBV12-4 with TRBJ2-7, with D possibly TRBD2 on 5 matching bases. This CDR3 is 14 amino acids long. The CDR3 sequence is CAGSWTSGPYEQYF. The CDR3 DNA reads as TGTGCCGGCAGTTGGACCAGCGGTCCCTACGAGCAGTACTTC.

This clonotype turned up a few times. This sequence joins TRBV24-1 and TRBJ1-2; tentative D call: TRBD1 (5 bases). Trimming took 4 bases from V and 8 from J, leaving 13 bases between them. The CDR3 has 13 amino acids. Germline-derived CDR1 and CDR2 are KGHDR and SFDVKD. Written as DNA, the CDR3 is TGTGCCACCAGTGAGAGAGGGGCCCACGGCTACACCTTC. This codes for CATSERGAHGYTF.

V is TRBV7-9 and J is TRBJ2-6; TRBD2 aligns across 9 bases. The CDR3 runs 17 residues. V shed 11 bases, J shed 2 bases, and the junction held 13 bases outside the gene matches. In germline, CDR1 is SEHNR, CDR2 FQNEAQ (reference sequence). The CDR3 nucleotides are TGTGCCGCAGGTTTCGGGCTAGCGGGGACTGGGGCCAACGTCCTGACTTTC. Its protein product is CAAGFGLAGTGANVLTF.

V usage is TRBV28 and J usage is TRBJ2-5; D gene ambiguous. With the DNA end fitting TRBJ2-7 better, the J assignment may be wrong. This CDR3 comprises 14 residues. Germline-derived CDR1 and CDR2 are MDHEN and SYDVKM. The CDR3 coding sequence is TGTGCCAGCAGCCCCCGGGCCCCCAAAAACGAGCAGTACTTC. It yields the protein CASSPRAPKNEQYF.

Concerning this clonotype itself: The germline gene is not matched at one end of the junction; a read error may be the cause. The rearrangement joins TRBV28 to TRBJ2-7, with 10 bases that match TRBD2. CDR1 is MDHEN, CDR2 SYDVKM, per germline. The CDR3 is 15 residues long. The CDR3 loop is CVSSSSGGLSYEQYF. CDR3 coding DNA: TGTGTCAGCAGTTCTAGCGGGGGCCTCTCCTACGAGCAGTACTTC. The full variable domain, in which reference TRBV28 and TRBJ2-7 provide the parts outside the CDR3, is DVKVTQSSRYLVKRTGEKVFLECVQDMDHENMFWYRQDPGLGLRLIYFSYDVKMKEKGDIPEGYSVSREKKERFSLILESASTNQTSMYLCVSSSSGGLSYEQYFGPGTRLTVT.

A few counts support this clonotype. The chain joins TRBV7-9 to TRBJ1-5; D is ambiguous. Germline V gene sequence: CDR1 SEHNR, CDR2 FQNEAQ (reference sequence). V dropped 6 bases and J dropped 0 bases, with 9 bases sitting between them. CDR3 length equals 14 residues. The CDR3 DNA is TGTGCCAGCAGGTTACCTTATAGCAATCAGCCCCAGCATTTT. Protein product: CASRLPYSNQPQHF. The entire variable domain, with the rest obtained from reference TRBV7-9 and TRBJ1-5, is as follows: DTGVSQNPRHKITKRGQNVTFRCDPISEHNRLYWYRQTLGQGPEFLTYFQNEAQLEKSRLLSDRFSAERPKGSFSTLEIQRTEQGDSAMYLCASRLPYSNQPQHFGDGTRLSIL.

This clonotype appeared a few times. At one end the junction does not follow the germline gene, possibly because of a read error. V usage is TRBV15 and J usage is TRBJ2-1; perhaps TRBD2 as D (7 bases). CDR1 LNHNV and CDR2 YYDKDF come from the germline V gene (reference sequence). There are 15 residues in the CDR3. DNA for the CDR3: TGTGTCACCAGCAACGGCGGGGGCCGACACAATGAGCAGTTCTTC. This sequence encodes CVTSNGGGRHNEQFF. The entire variable domain, with the rest obtained from reference TRBV15 and TRBJ2-1, is as follows: DAMVIQNPRYQVTQFGKPVTLSCSQTLNHNVMYWYQQKSSQAPKLLFHYYDKDFNNEADTPDNFQSRRPNTSFCFLDIRSPGLGDTAMYLCVTSNGGGRHNEQFFGPGTRLTVL.

This clonotype has more than one count but fewer than ten. This sequence joins TRBV3-1 and TRBJ2-7; TRBD2 matches 13 bases. The length of the CDR3 is 17 residues. V dropped 4 bases and J dropped 7; count of bases not matched to a gene: 13. The germline gives CDR1 LGHDT, CDR2 YNNKEL (reference sequence). This CDR3 is CASSLGTSGTPSREQYF. The CDR3 region has the DNA TGTGCCAGCAGCCTCGGGACTAGCGGGACCCCAAGTCGGGAGCAGTACTTC.

In its sample, this clonotype was seen many times. The chain links TRBV5-1 to TRBJ2-1; the D is unclear. The V gene lost 0 bases and the J gene lost 7 bases, with 8 bases spanning the gap. The germline V gene has CDR1 SGHRS and CDR2 YFSETQ. This CDR3 spans 13 amino acids. CDR3 sequence (DNA): TGCGCCAGCAGCTTGGGCGACCTAAATGAGCAGTTCTTC. Translation: CASSLGDLNEQFF.

This clonotype was detected many times. The V and J genes are TRBV7-3 and TRBJ2-3; 14 bases line up with TRBD2. CDR1 is SGHTA and CDR2 is FQGTGA in the germline V gene. Trimming cost V 4 bases and J 10 bases; bases outside gene matches: 7. The CDR3 is made up of 15 amino acids. The CDR3 sequence is CASSSTSGGGSAQYF. The DNA for the CDR3 is TGTGCCAGCAGCTCGACTAGCGGGGGGGGTTCGGCGCAGTATTTT. Complete variable domain (other parts from reference TRBV7-3 and TRBJ2-3): GAGVSQTPSNKVTEKGKYVELRCDPISGHTALYWYRQSLGQGPEFLIYFQGTGAADDSGLPNDRFFAVRPEGSVSTLKIQRTERGDSAVYLCASSSTSGGGSAQYFGPGTRLTVL.

Many counts were recorded for this clonotype. This rearrangement joins TRBV28 to TRBJ2-7; no reliable D call. Germline V gene sequence: CDR1 MDHEN, CDR2 SYDVKM. Trimming pared 2 bases from V and 0 bases from J, leaving 11 bases between. The CDR3 totals 15 residues. The CDR3 sequence is CASSLRRSFSYEQYF. The CDR3 nucleotides are TGTGCCAGCAGTTTAAGGCGATCATTCTCCTACGAGCAGTACTTC.

The table lists this clonotype with many counts. The V call is TRBV29-1, the J call TRBJ1-2; D is uncertain. CDR1 and CDR2 (germline): SQVTM, ANQGSEA. Trimming took 6 bases from V and 8 from J, leaving 13 bases between them. The CDR3 sequence is 11 residues long. This CDR3 is CSVLGLEGYTF. The CDR3 DNA is TGCAGCGTATTGGGCCTGGAGGGCTACACCTTC.

The genes are TRBV10-3 and TRBJ1-1, with D uncertain. Trimming cost V 3 bases and J 1 base, with 6 bases left between them. There are 13 residues in the CDR3. Germline CDR1 reads ENHRY; CDR2 reads SYGVKD. The CDR3 DNA reads TGTGCCATCAGTGACGACTGGAACACTGAAGCTTTCTTT. It translates to CAISDDWNTEAFF.

V and J are TRBV5-1 and TRBJ2-1, with D possibly TRBD2 on 6 matching bases. CDR1 and CDR2 from the germline V gene are SGHRS and YFSETQ. V was clipped by 3 bases and J by 7 bases, with 17 bases between them. The CDR3 totals 15 residues. The CDR3 protein is CASSWVRDWANEQFF. The CDR3, as DNA: TGCGCCAGCAGCTGGGTTCGGGACTGGGCGAATGAGCAGTTCTTC.

The sample holds a few counts of this clonotype. V usage is TRBV7-9 and J usage is TRBJ1-4, with D perhaps matching TRBD1 (5 bases). V lost 7 bases to trimming and J lost 3 bases, with 9 bases between them. Germline lookup yields CDR1 SEHNR and CDR2 FQNEAQ (reference sequence). The CDR3 length is 13 residues. CDR3 region: CASIQGANEKLFF. CDR3 coding DNA: TGTGCCAGCATCCAGGGTGCTAATGAAAAACTGTTTTTT. The variable domain in full, with the rest retrieved from reference TRBV7-9 and TRBJ1-4, is DTGVSQNPRHKITKRGQNVTFRCDPISEHNRLYWYRQTLGQGPEFLTYFQNEAQLEKSRLLSDRFSAERPKGSFSTLEIQRTEQGDSAMYLCASIQGANEKLFFGSGTQLSVL.

This chain uses TRBV12-3 or TRBV12-4 with TRBJ2-4, with D possibly being TRBD1 (6 bases). Judging by the DNA end, TRBJ2-7 fits better; the J call may be wrong. This CDR3 is built from 16 residues. The CDR3 coding sequence is TGTGCCAGCAGCCTCTCCGGGACACGAAACTCCTACGAGCAGTACTTC. This translates into CASSLSGTRNSYEQYF.